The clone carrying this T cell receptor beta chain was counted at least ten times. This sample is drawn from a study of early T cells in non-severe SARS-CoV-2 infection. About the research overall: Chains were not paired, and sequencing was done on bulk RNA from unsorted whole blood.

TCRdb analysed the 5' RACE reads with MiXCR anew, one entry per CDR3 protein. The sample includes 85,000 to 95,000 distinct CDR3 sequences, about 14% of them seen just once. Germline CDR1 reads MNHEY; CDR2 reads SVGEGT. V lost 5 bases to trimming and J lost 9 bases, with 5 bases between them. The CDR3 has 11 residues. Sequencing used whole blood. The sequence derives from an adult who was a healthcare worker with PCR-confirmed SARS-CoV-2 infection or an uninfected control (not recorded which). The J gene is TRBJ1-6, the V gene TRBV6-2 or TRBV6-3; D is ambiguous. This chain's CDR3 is CASSEPSPLHF. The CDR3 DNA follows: TGTGCCAGCAGTGAACCTTCACCCCTCCACTTT.